Below, 31 T cell receptor beta chains from the same sample are listed, as sequenced in a study of blood T cell repertoires in COVID-19. The protocol was immunoSEQ multiplex PCR, while the TCRdb copy is restricted to in-frame clones and leaves out a portion. The data hold approximately 63,000 clones, with 70% to 85% observed a single time. Sequenced: peripheral blood. Every receptor here comes from a woman in her 70s with acute or convalescent COVID-19.

This clone has just a few counts. CDR3 sequence (DNA): TGCGCCAGCGCACTCGCAGGGCTCGACAACGAGCAGTACTTC. This translates into CASALAGLDNEQYF. The rearrangement uses TRBV5-1 and TRBJ2-7, with a tentative D call TRBD1 (5 bases). Germline loops: CDR1 SGHRS, CDR2 YFSETQ. The V end lost 7 bases, the J end lost 5 bases, and 19 bases lay between the germline ends. The CDR3 covers 14 residues.

This chain joins TRBV3-1 (or the pseudogene TRBV3-2) and TRBJ1-5; the D is unclear. The CDR3 is made up of 13 amino acids. V lost 4 bases and J lost 4, with 8 bases in between. Germline V lookup: CDR1 LGHDT, CDR2 YNNKEL (reference sequence). The CDR3 DNA reads TGTGCCAGCAGCCGCCTCGAGAATCAGCCCCAGCATTTT. Translation gives CASSRLENQPQHF.

The chain couples TRBV5-6 to TRBJ2-2; TRBD1 is a possible D gene (5 bases). With 2 bases removed from V and 4 bases from J, the gap between germline ends came to 9 bases. This CDR3 has 14 residues. Germline loops: CDR1 SGHDT, CDR2 YYEEEE. CDR3 loop: CASSFDSRTGELFF. The CDR3 DNA reads TGTGCCAGCAGCTTTGACAGTCGCACCGGGGAGCTGTTTTTT.

The rearrangement uses TRBV11-2 and TRBJ1-2; no clear D. V lost 4 bases, J lost 4 bases, and 13 bases lay in between. Per the germline V gene, CDR1 is SGHAT and CDR2 is FQNNGV. This CDR3 comprises 14 residues. The DNA for the CDR3 is TGTGCCAGCAGCTCGACCGCGGCGGGCTATGGCTACACCTTC. Translating it yields CASSSTAAGYGYTF.

The chain employs TRBV5-8 and TRBJ2-1; perhaps TRBD1 as D (6 bases). CDR3 length: 14 residues. V lost 1 base, J lost 5 bases, and 10 bases lay in between. The germline gives CDR1 SGHTS, CDR2 YDEGEE. The CDR3 protein is CASSLFPGDNEQFF. The DNA of the CDR3 is TGTGCCAGCAGCTTGTTCCCAGGGGACAATGAGCAGTTCTTC.

This clone was detected only a few times. This rearrangement joins TRBV4-3 to TRBJ2-3, with D possibly TRBD2 on 6 matching bases. The V gene's germline CDR1 is LGHNA and CDR2 YSLEER. The CDR3 is made up of 15 amino acids. V lost 4 bases and J lost 2, with 13 bases in between. CDR3 loop: CASSPQEGDTDTQYF. The DNA for the CDR3 is TGCGCCAGCAGCCCCCAGGAGGGCGACACAGATACGCAGTATTTT.

This clone has only one observation. The genes are TRBV5-1 and TRBJ2-2; 7 bases fit TRBD1. This CDR3 contains 15 residues. Germline CDR1 SGHRS, CDR2 YFSETQ. V was pared by 4 bases and J by 0 bases, with 3 bases of the junction left unmatched. In DNA, the CDR3 is TGCGCCAGCAGCCCGGGGACAGCGAACACCGGGGAGCTGTTTTTT. Translated, it gives CASSPGTANTGELFF.

The J gene is TRBJ2-7, the V gene TRBV2, with a possible D match to TRBD1 (5 bases). The CDR3 sequence is 14 residues long. V was clipped by 8 bases and J by 0 bases, with 14 bases between them. Germline V gives CDR1 SNHLY, CDR2 FYNNEI. As DNA, the CDR3 is TGTGCCAGCGATACGGACATCCGCTCCTACGAGCAGTACTTC. It translates to CASDTDIRSYEQYF.

The gene calls are TRBV27 and TRBJ1-3; TRBD1 aligns across 7 bases. The V gene end was trimmed by 0 bases and the J gene end by 2 bases; junction bases not matched to a gene: 1. This CDR3 region has 15 residues. CDR1 is MNHEY and CDR2 is SMNVEV in the germline V gene (reference sequence). The CDR3 is CASSLSQGAGNTIYF. For the CDR3, the DNA is TGTGCCAGCAGTTTATCTCAGGGGGCTGGAAACACCATATATTTT.

The chain has TRBV2 and TRBJ2-3; D is possibly TRBD2 (5 bases). Germline lookup yields CDR1 SNHLY and CDR2 FYNNEI. Trimming pared 2 bases from V and 0 bases from J, leaving 12 bases between. This CDR3 is built from 16 residues. The CDR3 nucleotides are TGTGCCAGCAGTGAACGGCTCGGGGAAAGCACAGATACGCAGTATTTT. It yields the protein CASSERLGESTDTQYF.

The V and J genes are TRBV2 and TRBJ2-3, with D perhaps TRBD2 (5 bases). The V end was cut by 4 bases, the J end by 6 bases, with 17 bases between. CDR1 is SNHLY, CDR2 FYNNEI, per germline. The CDR3 has 15 residues. This CDR3 reads CASSAEGRSGDTQYF. CDR3 DNA sequence: TGTGCCAGCAGTGCCGAGGGCAGGTCGGGGGATACGCAGTATTTT.

A single count supports this clone. This chain uses TRBV3-1 (or the pseudogene TRBV3-2) with TRBJ2-5, with 7 nucleotides matching TRBD2. Germline CDR1 reads LGHDT; CDR2 reads YNNKEL (reference sequence). Unmatched junction bases numbered 6, after V lost 8 bases and J lost 3 bases. The CDR3 extends over 13 amino acids. The CDR3 spells CASRSSGEETQYF. The CDR3 bases are TGTGCCAGCCGCTCGAGCGGGGAAGAGACCCAGTACTTC.

The chain carries TRBV9 and TRBJ2-4; weak D call: TRBD1 (5 bases). This CDR3 has 14 residues. The germline CDR1 and CDR2 sequences are SGDLS and YYNGEE. V was clipped by 0 bases and J by 3 bases, with 7 bases between them. The CDR3 coding sequence is TGTGCCAGCAGCGTAGCAGGGAACAAAAACATTCAGTACTTC. Its translation is CASSVAGNKNIQYF.

The CDR3 nucleotides read TGTGCCAGCAGCTCCCAGACAGGAGAGTCCTACGAGCAGTACTTC. Protein product: CASSSQTGESYEQYF. The chain has TRBV7-8 and TRBJ2-7; possible D gene TRBD1, 6 bases. Trimming pared 4 bases from V and 1 base from J, leaving 14 bases between. CDR3 length equals 15 residues. Germline CDR1 reads SGHVS; CDR2 reads FQNEAQ.

Many counts were recorded for this clone. The chain links TRBV5-4 to TRBJ2-7, with D possibly matching TRBD2 (7 bases). V dropped 4 bases and J dropped 2 bases, with 19 bases sitting between them. Germline CDR1 SGHNT, CDR2 YYREEE (reference sequence). The CDR3 runs to 16 residues. The CDR3 region is CASSRGGEGPAYEQYF. CDR3 bases: TGTGCCAGCAGCAGGGGGGGCGAGGGACCGGCCTACGAGCAGTACTTC.

The chain uses TRBV2 and TRBJ2-4, with D unclear. The length of the CDR3 is 13 residues. From germline, CDR1 is SNHLY and CDR2 FYNNEI. V was clipped by 8 bases and J by 5 bases, with 13 bases between them. The CDR3 is CASSWSLENIQYF. CDR3 DNA sequence: TGTGCCAGCTCTTGGAGTCTCGAAAACATTCAGTACTTC.

The J gene is TRBJ2-1, the V gene TRBV6-5; weak D call: TRBD2 (5 bases). CDR1 MNHEY and CDR2 SVGAGI come from the germline V gene. Trimming cost V 5 bases and J 7 bases, with 15 bases left between them. CDR3 size: 14 residues. The CDR3 sequence is CASSRDLGRNEQFF. The CDR3 DNA reads as TGTGCCAGCAGTCGCGACTTAGGGAGAAATGAGCAGTTCTTC.

V gene TRBV25-1 combines with J gene TRBJ1-2; a weak D match, TRBD1 (5 bases). The CDR3 contains 12 residues. Between the trimmed V and J ends, which lost 2 bases and 8 bases, there was a span of 9 bases. The V gene's germline CDR1 is MGHDK and CDR2 SYGVNS. The CDR3 here is CASSEGAGGYTF. The CDR3, as DNA: TGTGCCAGCAGTGAAGGGGCGGGGGGCTACACCTTC.

The J gene is TRBJ2-2, the V gene TRBV5-4; 10 nucleotides match TRBD2. Germline V CDR1 and CDR2: SGHNT, YYREEE (reference sequence). The V segment lost 4 bases and the J segment 1 base; nucleotides outside the gene matches: 13. This CDR3 is 19 amino acids long. Here the CDR3 reads CASSGGEKLAGRNTGELFF. For the CDR3, the DNA is TGTGCCAGCAGCGGAGGAGAAAAACTAGCGGGGAGGAACACCGGGGAGCTGTTTTTT.

The chain carries TRBV11-2 and TRBJ2-1; 7 bases align to TRBD2. CDR3 length: 16 residues. Trimming took 0 bases from V and 3 from J; bases not matched to a gene: 5. Germline V gives CDR1 SGHAT, CDR2 FQNNGV. The CDR3 reads CASSLEGRGGYNEQFF. CDR3 coding DNA: TGTGCCAGCAGCTTAGAGGGGAGGGGAGGCTACAATGAGCAGTTCTTC.

The chain has TRBV7-6 and TRBJ2-3; weak D call: TRBD2 (6 bases). This CDR3 has 15 amino acids. CDR1 SGHVS and CDR2 FNYEAQ come from the germline V gene. Trimming pared 5 bases from V and 0 bases from J, leaving 12 bases between. The CDR3 here is CASSGGTVSTDTQYF. The CDR3 DNA follows: TGTGCCAGCAGCGGCGGGACGGTTAGCACAGATACGCAGTATTTT.

V and J are TRBV5-5 and TRBJ2-5, with 14 bases matching TRBD2. Trimming took 0 bases from V and 2 from J; bases not matched to a gene: 6. The CDR3 runs to 18 residues. Germline V gene data show CDR1 as SGHKS and CDR2 as YYEKEE (reference sequence). The CDR3 bases are TGTGCCAGCAGCTTGGGACTAGCGGGGGGGCAAACTCAAGAGACCCAGTACTTC. Protein product: CASSLGLAGGQTQETQYF. Full variable domain (remainder filled in from reference TRBV5-5 and TRBJ2-5): DAGVTQSPTHLIKTRGQQVTLRCSPISGHKSVSWYQQVLGQGPQFIFQYYEKEERGRGNFPDRFSARQFPNYSSELNVNALLLGDSALYLCASSLGLAGGQTQETQYFGPGTRLLVL.

This clone was seen a few times. This chain joins TRBV28 and TRBJ1-2; 10 nucleotides agree with TRBD1. V dropped 9 bases and J dropped 4; count of bases not matched to a gene: 5. Per germline, CDR1 MDHEN and CDR2 SYDVKM. The CDR3 is 13 residues long. The CDR3 DNA sequence: TGTGCCAGTGTTAGGACAGGGGGCTATGGCTACACCTTC. Translated: CASVRTGGYGYTF.

This rearrangement joins TRBV10-3 to TRBJ1-5, with TRBD1 as a possible D gene (6 bases). Germline-derived CDR1 and CDR2 are ENHRY and SYGVKD. The CDR3 contains 16 residues. Trimming shortened V by 3 bases and J by 2 bases, and 14 bases separated the two germline ends. CDR3: CAISDTPRQGNQPQHF. For the CDR3, the DNA is TGTGCCATCAGTGATACTCCTAGACAGGGCAATCAGCCCCAGCATTTT.

The chain couples TRBV4-1 to TRBJ1-4; TRBD1 agrees at 8 bases. The CDR3 has 16 residues. Germline V lookup: CDR1 MGHRA, CDR2 YSYEKL. V lost 4 bases, J lost 5 bases, and 9 bases stayed unmatched. The CDR3 loop is CASSLSPQGDNEKLFF. The CDR3 DNA is TGCGCCAGCAGCCTCAGCCCACAGGGGGACAATGAAAAACTGTTTTTT.

The rearrangement links TRBV11-2 to TRBJ1-2, with 8 bases fitting TRBD1. This CDR3 comprises 14 residues. Germline V lookup: CDR1 SGHAT, CDR2 FQNNGV. Losses at the gene ends were 5 bases for V and 1 base for J; bases not matched to a gene: 3. CDR3: CASSGDRGNYGYTF. Here the CDR3 DNA reads TGTGCCAGCAGCGGCGACAGGGGTAACTATGGCTACACCTTC. The full variable domain, in which reference TRBV11-2 and TRBJ1-2 provide the parts outside the CDR3, is EAGVAQSPRYKIIEKRQSVAFWCNPISGHATLYWYQQILGQGPKLLIQFQNNGVVDDSQLPKDRFSAERLKGVDSTLKIQPAKLEDSAVYLCASSGDRGNYGYTFGSGTRLTVV.

The rearrangement links TRBV12-3 or TRBV12-4 to TRBJ1-1; D gene uncertain. There are 13 residues in the CDR3. The V gene lost 5 bases and the J gene lost 5 bases, with 12 bases spanning the gap. The CDR3 spells CASSEGYSTEAFF. CDR3 coding DNA: TGTGCCAGCAGTGAGGGTTATAGTACTGAAGCTTTCTTT.

This chain uses TRBV9 with TRBJ1-3; the D gene is possibly TRBD1 (5 bases). Germline V gene lookup returns CDR1 SGDLS and CDR2 YYNGEE. This CDR3 has 14 residues. V gave up 1 base and J gave up 1 base, with 6 bases separating them. The CDR3 nucleotides are TGTGCCAGCAGCGTAAGGGGATCTGGAAACACCATATATTTT. This encodes CASSVRGSGNTIYF. Full variable domain (rest looked up from reference TRBV9 and TRBJ1-3): DSGVTQTPKHLITATGQRVTLRCSPRSGDLSVYWYQQSLDQGLQFLIQYYNGEERAKGNILERFSAQQFPDLHSELNLSSLELGDSALYFCASSVRGSGNTIYFGEGSWLTVV.

The chain links TRBV11-3 to TRBJ2-1; D ambiguous. CDR1 and CDR2 (germline): SGHNT, YENEEA. Trimming cost V 3 bases and J 9 bases, with 9 bases left between them. This CDR3 region has 12 residues. This CDR3 reads CASSFQNGEQFF. CDR3 nucleotides: TGTGCCAGCAGCTTCCAGAATGGTGAGCAGTTCTTC.

About this clone: Other DNA sequences in the sample encode the same CDR3. The chain joins TRBV6-5 to TRBJ2-7; TRBD2 aligns across 7 bases. The germline V gene has CDR1 MNHEY and CDR2 SVGAGI. The CDR3 is made up of 15 amino acids. With V trimmed by 6 bases and J by 0 bases, 8 bases remained unmatched. The CDR3 reads CASSPGTSVSYEQYF. CDR3 in DNA: TGTGCCAGCAGCCCCGGAACTAGCGTCTCCTACGAGCAGTACTTC.

The chain joins TRBV4-1 to TRBJ2-1; weak D call: TRBD1 (5 bases). In germline, CDR1 is MGHRA, CDR2 YSYEKL. The CDR3 totals 14 residues. V lost 0 bases to trimming and J lost 5 bases, with 8 bases between them. Here the CDR3 reads CASSQERGHNEQFF. The CDR3 DNA follows: TGCGCCAGCAGCCAAGAAAGGGGTCACAATGAGCAGTTCTTC.